This is a list of T cell receptor beta chains from one sample in a study of control samples from healthy donors and cancer patients. Sequenced by immunoSEQ multiplex PCR; TCRdb stores in-frame clones only, minus some. The sample shows approximately 150,000 clones, roughly 94% of them seen only once. The sample consisted of PBMCs. These receptor sequences come from a man in his sixties with colorectal cancer. The CDR3 runs from the conserved cysteine through the conserved F or W. D genes are given only for firm matches. Part of the rows lack a size; the others show once, few, many or a class for expanded clones.

NA NA TRBJ1-5 TRBV6-1 CASSEIGGHQPQHF TGTGCCAGCAGTGAAATAGGGGGACATCAGCCCCAGCATTTT
TRBD2 NA TRBJ2-5 TRBV19 CASSPGTSGGEETQYF TGTGCCAGTAGTCCCGGGACTAGCGGGGGAGAAGAGACCCAGTACTTC
NA NA TRBJ1-4 TRBV19 CASSISRGHPEKLFF TGTGCCAGTAGTATATCCAGGGGACACCCTGAAAAACTGTTTTTT
NA NA TRBJ2-7 TRBV19 CASSEGLEAYEQYF TGTGCCAGTAGTGAGGGCCTGGAGGCCTACGAGCAGTACTTC
TRBD1 NA TRBJ1-1 TRBV6-5 CASRRQGTEAFF TGTGCCAGCAGACGACAGGGCACTGAAGCTTTCTTT
TRBD1 NA TRBJ1-1 TRBV5-1 CASSPGQGNTEAFF TGCGCCAGCAGCCCAGGACAGGGGAACACTGAAGCTTTCTTT
TRBD1 NA TRBJ2-5 TRBV3-1/TRBV3-2 CASSQVFTGAQETQYF TGTGCCAGCAGCCAAGTTTTTACAGGGGCACAAGAGACCCAGTACTTC
TRBD1 NA TRBJ1-1 TRBV3-1/TRBV3-2 CASSQLTGASTEAFF TGTGCCAGCAGCCAACTGACAGGGGCGAGCACTGAAGCTTTCTTT
NA NA TRBJ1-6 TRBV4-1 CASSQEDGYSPLHF TGCGCCAGCAGCCAAGAGGACGGTTATTCACCCCTCCACTTT
TRBD2 NA TRBJ2-1 TRBV5-6 CASSGTSGGYGSYNEQFF TGTGCCAGCAGTGGGACTAGCGGGGGGTACGGCTCCTACAATGAGCAGTTCTTC
NA once TRBJ2-7 TRBV12-3/TRBV12-4 CASSLGPAYEQYF TGTGCCAGCAGTTTGGGGCCGGCCTACGAGCAGTACTTC
NA NA TRBJ1-1 TRBV6-6 CASSYSGGSKMPEAFF TGTGCCAGCAGTTACTCGGGGGGCAGTAAGATGCCTGAAGCTTTCTTT
TRBD1 NA TRBJ2-7 TRBV25-1 CASTKDRDEQYF TGTGCCAGCACCAAGGACAGGGACGAGCAGTACTTC
NA NA TRBJ2-6 TRBV7-9 CASSLGTSGANVLTF TGTGCCAGCAGCTTGGGGACCTCTGGGGCCAACGTCCTGACTTTC
NA NA TRBJ2-7 TRBV19 CASSIRAGLYEQYF TGTGCCAGTAGTATCCGGGCGGGTCTCTACGAGCAGTACTTC
NA NA TRBJ2-5 TRBV3-1/TRBV3-2 CASSQDQRGKTQYF TGTGCCAGCAGCCAAGATCAGAGGGGAAAGACCCAGTACTTC
NA NA TRBJ1-4 TRBV5-1 CASSPGRGDEKLFF TGCGCCAGCAGCCCCGGGAGGGGGGATGAAAAACTGTTTTTT
NA once TRBJ1-1 TRBV6-5 CASSDSLTLNTEAFF TGTGCCAGCTCCGACAGCCTTACATTGAACACTGAAGCTTTCTTT
NA NA TRBJ1-2 TRBV9 CASSVHIQGLDYGYTF TGTGCCAGCAGCGTACATATACAGGGTTTGGACTATGGCTACACCTTC
NA NA TRBJ2-3 TRBV6-2/TRBV6-3 CASSYLETGDTQYF TGTGCCAGCAGTTACCTCGAAACAGGAGATACGCAGTATTTT
NA NA TRBJ2-2 TRBV18 CASSPKTPGAGELFF TGTGCCAGCTCACCCAAGACACCGGGGGCCGGGGAGCTGTTTTTT
NA once TRBJ2-1 TRBV24-1 CATSEAGTENEQFF TGTGCCACCAGTGAGGCGGGTACGGAGAATGAGCAGTTCTTC
NA NA TRBJ2-3 TRBV7-2 CASSYRGGGLSTDTQYF TGTGCCAGCAGCTACAGGGGAGGGGGACTTAGCACAGATACGCAGTATTTT
TRBD1 NA TRBJ2-4 TRBV5-1 CASSPTWTGAGNIQYF TGCGCCAGCAGCCCGACCTGGACAGGGGCGGGAAACATTCAGTACTTC
TRBD1 NA TRBJ1-2 TRBV18 CASSPPTGVHGYTF TGTGCCAGCTCACCGCCGACAGGGGTTCATGGCTACACCTTC
TRBD1 NA TRBJ2-5 TRBV19 CASSIAQGARETQYF TGTGCCAGTAGTATAGCACAGGGGGCGCGGGAGACCCAGTACTTC
NA NA TRBJ2-5 TRBV7-2 CASSLGVSQETQYF TGTGCCAGCAGCTTGGGGGTATCTCAAGAGACCCAGTACTTC
TRBD1 NA TRBJ2-1 TRBV5-4 CASSLAGGAYNEQFF TGTGCCAGCAGCTTGGCAGGGGGCGCATACAATGAGCAGTTCTTC
NA NA TRBJ1-2 TRBV7-9 CASSLFRTPGEGYTF TGTGCCAGCAGCTTATTCAGGACCCCGGGGGAAGGCTACACCTTC
TRBD2 NA TRBJ2-3 TRBV6-4 CASSELGLATDTQYF TGTGCCAGCAGTGAGTTAGGACTAGCCACAGATACGCAGTATTTT
TRBD1 NA TRBJ1-5 TRBV10-3 CAISDSTGERGRQHF TGTGCCATCAGTGACTCTACAGGGGAACGGGGGCGACAGCATTTT